The source of this T cell receptor beta chain is a study of CD8 T cells in Susac syndrome. Reverse transcription of about 0.5 to 1 ug RNA was carried out with random hexamers. Across 54 Vbeta and 13 Jbeta, TCR beta CDR3 was amplified with immunoSEQ multiplex PCR. TCRdb re-called the immunoSEQ multiplex PCR reads through MiXCR, storing one row per CDR3 protein. Of hundreds of thousands of distinct CDR3 sequences listed, 75% to 85% were seen once; the top ten hold roughly 0.21%. TCR beta sequencing was performed on blood CD8+ and CD4+ T cells. In contrast to the negatively isolated CD8+ and CD4+ T cells, TEMRA cells were FACS-enriched. Note on this clonotype: Its target is unknown.

With 0 bases removed from V and 6 bases from J, the gap between germline ends came to 15 bases. This CDR3 spans 14 amino acids. Germline CDR1 reads GTSNPN; CDR2 reads SVGIG (reference sequence). Study results and caveats: The study acknowledged a relatively small number of individuals in its TCR sequencing and HLA analysis.

Sequenced: CD8+ T cells from PBMCs. The rearrangement joins TRBV30 to TRBJ2-7; D tentatively reads TRBD1 or TRBD2 (5 bases each). This sequence originates from a human donor with multiple sclerosis. DNA for the CDR3: TGTGCCTGGAGTGTCGGACTGGGGGAGTTCGAGCAGTACTTC. This sequence encodes CAWSVGLGEFEQYF.